This T cell receptor (beta chain) was captured in a study of blood T cell repertoires in COVID-19. Study at large: T cells, B-cell-depleted T cells, or PBMCs provided the cDNA or gDNA that served as material.

The germline V gene encodes CDR1 SGHTS and CDR2 YDEGEE. The CDR3 is made up of 15 amino acids. Trimming stripped 2 bases from V and 0 bases from J, with 11 bases between. Data came from immunoSEQ multiplex PCR; TCRdb stores just in-frame clones and leaves some out. The sample includes about 79,000 clones, approximately 90% of them seen just once. The TCR comes from a man aged 70 or older with active or convalescent COVID-19. Input material: peripheral blood. The rearrangement uses TRBV5-8 and TRBJ1-2; unclear D gene. The CDR3 region has the DNA TGTGCCAGCAGCTTACGGAGGCCGACTAACTATGGCTACACCTTC. Translating it yields CASSLRRPTNYGYTF.